The text below deals with one T cell receptor beta chain. Looked up from germline, CDR1 is SGHRS and CDR2 is YFSETQ. This CDR3 has 14 amino acids. V shed 3 bases and J shed 2 bases, with 11 bases lying between them. Profiled with immunoSEQ multiplex PCR; TCRdb holds only in-frame clones, not every one. Here the sample spans about 45,000 clones, 84% being singletons. The data are from a study of OX40 agonist ivuxolimab in advanced cancers. The receptor was isolated from an adult with an advanced solid tumor such as melanoma, head and neck, liver or kidney cancer. This sample comprised CD4+ or CD8+ T cells sorted from blood, obtained in a trial of the OX40 agonist ivuxolimab. The rearrangement uses TRBV5-1 and TRBJ2-5, with D uncertain. As DNA, the CDR3 is TGCGCCAGCAGCTCTTGGCCTCATCAAGAGACCCAGTACTTC. As protein: CASSSWPHQETQYF.